Shown below are 23 T cell receptor beta chains from a single sample sequenced in a study of shared clonotypes between healthy human individuals. Libraries were prepared by immunoSEQ multiplex PCR; TCRdb keeps only in-frame clonotypes and omits some of them. Of 1,400,000 or so clones listed, around 98.5% are singletons. Input material: naive CD4+ T cells sorted from blood. Subset indicated: CD45RA+ positively selected. Receptor source: a man under 40 in good health.

CDR3 nucleotide sequence: TGTGCCAGCAGCCCTGTGGGAGAGACCCAGTACTTC. Amino acids: CASSPVGETQYF. The gene calls are TRBV11-3 and TRBJ2-5; D unclear. This CDR3 comprises 12 residues. V shed 5 bases and J shed 4 bases, with 8 bases lying between them. Germline V gene data show CDR1 as SGHNT and CDR2 as YENEEA.

The genes are TRBV27 and TRBJ2-7; D gene uncertain. Per the germline V gene, CDR1 is MNHEY and CDR2 is SMNVEV (reference sequence). Trimming left V 4 bases short and J 7 bases short, with 8 bases between. The CDR3 is 11 amino acids. The CDR3 DNA reads TGTGCCAGCAGTTCCGGGTGGGAGCAGTACTTC. Protein: CASSSGWEQYF.

This clone is a singleton in its sample. The gene calls are TRBV7-2 and TRBJ2-7; tentative D call: TRBD2 (7 bases). The ends were cut back, 6 bases at V and 2 bases at J, with 17 bases in the middle. Germline values: CDR1 SGHTA, CDR2 FQGNSA. CDR3 length equals 15 residues. CDR3 bases: TGTGCCAGCAGAGAACAGGGAGGGTTGACCTACGAGCAGTACTTC. It specifies CASREQGGLTYEQYF.

This chain's CDR3 is CAGRGNTEAFF. In DNA, the CDR3 is TGTGCAGGAAGGGGAAACACTGAAGCTTTCTTT. The gene calls are TRBV28 and TRBJ1-1; TRBD1 is a possible D gene (5 bases). Germline CDR1 MDHEN, CDR2 SYDVKM. The CDR3 runs 11 residues. Full variable domain (remainder filled in from reference TRBV28 and TRBJ1-1): DVKVTQSSRYLVKRTGEKVFLECVQDMDHENMFWYRQDPGLGLRLIYFSYDVKMKEKGDIPEGYSVSREKKERFSLILESASTNQTSMYLCAGRGNTEAFFGQGTRLTVV.

The chain joins TRBV10-3 to TRBJ1-5; tentative D call: TRBD1 (5 bases). The CDR3 has 12 amino acids. Germline CDR1 and CDR2: ENHRY and SYGVKD. Trimming took 6 bases from V and 4 from J, leaving 7 bases between them. The CDR3 sequence is CAISQGNQPQHF. The CDR3 coding sequence is TGTGCCATCAGCCAGGGAAATCAGCCCCAGCATTTT.

For this clone: The same CDR3 also results from other DNA sequences found in this sample. The rearrangement links TRBV5-4 to TRBJ1-1; TRBD1 matches at 9 bases. The CDR3 runs to 14 residues. J was trimmed by 3 bases and V by 4 bases; bases with no gene match: 4. Germline-derived CDR1 and CDR2 are SGHNT and YYREEE (reference sequence). As DNA, the CDR3 is TGTGCCAGCAGCCCTGGACAGGGGTACACTGAAGCTTTCTTT. This translates into CASSPGQGYTEAFF.

J is TRBJ1-5 and V is TRBV18, with D hard to call. Between the trimmed V and J ends, which lost 0 bases and 5 bases, there was a span of 14 bases. The CDR3 runs 16 residues. Germline V lookup: CDR1 KGHSH, CDR2 LQKENI. CDR3 DNA sequence: TGTGCCAGCTCACCACCGGGAACACGTCGAGATCAGCCCCAGCATTTT. This sequence encodes CASSPPGTRRDQPQHF.

The chain joins TRBV5-1 to TRBJ2-7, with 7 bases aligning to TRBD2. Germline V gives CDR1 SGHRS, CDR2 YFSETQ. The CDR3 is made up of 17 amino acids. Losses at the gene ends were 2 bases for V and 0 bases for J; bases not matched to a gene: 11. The CDR3 bases are TGCGCCAGCAGCTTCTTCTTAGCGGGTGGAAGCTCCTACGAGCAGTACTTC. Translated: CASSFFLAGGSSYEQYF. The full variable domain, completed using reference TRBV5-1 and TRBJ2-7, is KAGVTQTPRYLIKTRGQQVTLSCSPISGHRSVSWYQQTPGQGLQFLFEYFSETQRNKGNFPGRFSGRQFSNSRSEMNVSTLELGDSALYLCASSFFLAGGSSYEQYFGPGTRLTVT.

CDR3 sequence reads: CASSPKGQGNEQYF. The CDR3 nucleotides are TGTGCCAGCTCACCGAAAGGACAGGGGAACGAGCAGTACTTC. V usage is TRBV18 and J usage is TRBJ2-7, with 9 bases lining up with TRBD1. Looked up from germline, CDR1 is KGHSH and CDR2 is LQKENI. With V trimmed by 3 bases and J by 5 bases, 5 bases remained unmatched. The CDR3 spans 14 residues.

V is TRBV9 and J is TRBJ2-2, with D uncertain. Germline V gives CDR1 SGDLS, CDR2 YYNGEE. The CDR3 is made up of 15 amino acids. Trimming left V 1 base short and J 1 base short, with 8 bases between. CDR3 in DNA: TGTGCCAGCAGCGTAATATCTATGAACACCGGGGAGCTGTTTTTT. Its translation: CASSVISMNTGELFF.

The chain couples TRBV11-2 to TRBJ2-5, with 7 bases identical to TRBD1. CDR3 length equals 17 residues. The J segment lost 2 bases and the V segment lost 7 bases, leaving 16 bases of the junction unmatched. Germline V gene lookup returns CDR1 SGHAT and CDR2 FQNNGV. DNA of the CDR3: TGTGCCAGCACTTTACGTATTGAAGGGACAGCACAAGAGACCCAGTACTTC. It translates to CASTLRIEGTAQETQYF. The full variable domain, with the rest looked up from reference TRBV11-2 and TRBJ2-5, is EAGVAQSPRYKIIEKRQSVAFWCNPISGHATLYWYQQILGQGPKLLIQFQNNGVVDDSQLPKDRFSAERLKGVDSTLKIQPAKLEDSAVYLCASTLRIEGTAQETQYFGPGTRLLVL.

This clone was recorded only once. CDR3 amino acids: CATSRERTSDEQFF. In DNA, the CDR3 is TGTGCCACCAGCAGAGAACGGACTAGCGATGAGCAGTTCTTC. The rearrangement uses TRBV15 and TRBJ2-1; 9 nucleotides agree with TRBD2. CDR1 is LNHNV, CDR2 YYDKDF, per germline (reference sequence). The CDR3 runs to 14 residues. The V segment lost 0 bases and the J segment 8 bases; nucleotides outside the gene matches: 2.

The chain uses TRBV19 and TRBJ1-5, with D possibly TRBD1 on 5 matching bases. CDR3 length: 16 residues. Germline values: CDR1 LNHDA, CDR2 SQIVND (reference sequence). V was clipped by 4 bases and J by 9 bases, with 22 bases between them. The CDR3 sequence: CASSRYFRGAKGPQHF. The CDR3 DNA follows: TGTGCCAGTAGTAGATACTTCCGCGGGGCCAAGGGGCCCCAGCATTTT.

The chain couples TRBV7-2 to TRBJ1-1; D is possibly TRBD1 (6 bases). The CDR3 consists of 14 residues. V gave up 2 bases and J gave up 1 base, with 8 bases separating them. Germline V CDR1 and CDR2: SGHTA, FQGNSA. This chain's CDR3 is CASSLSTGNTEAFF. For the CDR3, the DNA is TGTGCCAGCAGCTTATCGACAGGGAACACTGAAGCTTTCTTT.

This chain joins TRBV10-3 and TRBJ1-4, with D uncertain. Germline CDR1 reads ENHRY; CDR2 reads SYGVKD. CDR3 size: 17 residues. Deletions cut 3 bases from V and 1 base from J, with 15 bases between. The CDR3 DNA follows: TGTGCCATCAGTGAAACGACCATGCGTGTAACTAATGAAAAACTGTTTTTT. Amino acid sequence: CAISETTMRVTNEKLFF.

The V gene is TRBV11-2, the J gene TRBJ2-1, with 8 bases fitting TRBD2. The CDR3 totals 15 residues. V was pared by 3 bases and J by 10 bases, with 11 bases of the junction left unmatched. CDR1 and CDR2 (germline): SGHAT, FQNNGV. This CDR3 is CASSLTGRVYREQFF. The CDR3 region has the DNA TGTGCCAGCAGCTTGACCGGGAGGGTATATAGGGAGCAGTTCTTC.

The chain carries TRBV7-6 and TRBJ2-3, with D uncertain. Trimming took off 1 base at V and 10 bases at J, with 12 bases between the two ends. Germline V CDR1 and CDR2: SGHVS, FNYEAQ. The length of the CDR3 is 13 residues. The CDR3 sequence: CASSLENQSAQYF. CDR3 bases: TGTGCCAGCAGCTTAGAGAATCAGAGTGCGCAGTATTTT.

The chain combines TRBV13 with TRBJ2-2, with D possibly being TRBD1 (6 bases). The germline V and J ends were trimmed by 4 bases and 1 base, with 13 bases remaining between them. CDR3 size: 16 residues. Germline V gene lookup returns CDR1 PRHDT and CDR2 FYEKMQ (reference sequence). The CDR3 nucleotides read TGTGCCAGCAGCTCACAGGGAACGTGGAACACCGGGGAGCTGTTTTTT. Amino acids: CASSSQGTWNTGELFF.

The chain employs TRBV27 and TRBJ2-1; D gene ambiguous. Germline V CDR1 and CDR2: MNHEY, SMNVEV (reference sequence). CDR3 length: 16 amino acids. The V gene lost 2 bases and the J gene lost 8 bases, with 19 bases spanning the gap. CDR3 residues: CASSLGVVGPSDEQFF. DNA of the CDR3: TGTGCCAGCAGTTTAGGAGTAGTGGGTCCCTCAGATGAGCAGTTCTTC.

This sequence joins TRBV7-2 and TRBJ2-3; TRBD2 matches 13 bases. V shed 1 base and J 6 bases; nucleotides not matched to a gene: 10. The CDR3 loop spans 18 amino acids. The V gene's germline CDR1 is SGHTA and CDR2 FQGNSA. The CDR3 protein is CASSLVPTSGRAGDTQYF. CDR3 in DNA: TGTGCCAGCAGCTTAGTCCCTACTAGCGGGAGGGCCGGGGATACGCAGTATTTT.

The rearrangement uses TRBV5-4 and TRBJ2-5; D perhaps matches TRBD2 (6 bases). The V end was cut by 0 bases, the J end by 4 bases, with 10 bases between. CDR1 SGHNT and CDR2 YYREEE come from the germline V gene (reference sequence). The CDR3 has 14 amino acids. The CDR3: CASSLDGGRETQYF. Written as DNA, the CDR3 is TGTGCCAGCAGCTTGGATGGGGGGAGAGAGACCCAGTACTTC.

The CDR3 region has the DNA TGCAGCGTTGTCGGGGGTCGCTCTGAAGCTTTCTTT. This translates into CSVVGGRSEAFF. The chain joins TRBV29-1 to TRBJ1-1; perhaps TRBD1 as D (5 bases). The V and J ends lost 4 bases and 6 bases respectively, with 12 bases between them. Looked up from germline, CDR1 is SQVTM and CDR2 is ANQGSEA. CDR3 length equals 12 residues. The whole variable domain, remainder taken from reference TRBV29-1 and TRBJ1-1, is SAVISQKPSRDICQRGTSLTIQCQVDSQVTMMFWYRQQPGQSLTLIATANQGSEATYESGFVIDKFPISRPNLTFSTLTVSNMSPEDSSIYLCSVVGGRSEAFFGQGTRLTVV.

The chain joins TRBV25-1 to TRBJ2-2; D uncertain. Germline CDR1 and CDR2: MGHDK and SYGVNS. The CDR3 is 14 residues long. V lost 5 bases and J 3 bases, leaving 10 bases between the germline ends. This CDR3 reads CASSPGPYTGELFF. DNA for the CDR3: TGTGCCAGCAGTCCCGGGCCCTACACCGGGGAGCTGTTTTTT.